A selection of T cell receptor beta chains follows, all from one sample in a study of neurological immune-mediated disorders. TCRdb reprocessed the 5' RACE reads via MiXCR and lists one record per CDR3 protein. The sample consists of 80,000 to 100,000 distinct CDR3 sequences, about 5.6% of them appearing once. What was sequenced was PBMCs. These receptors all stem from a woman aged 60 to 75 with multiple sclerosis. Both conserved end residues are part of each CDR3. A D gene is named only where the DNA matches it firmly. Where a row states a size, it is once, few, many or the class of an expanded clone; other rows omit it.

CDR3 DNA: TGTGCCAGCAGCTTAGGGTCTATACAGGGGGCGCGGGGTGAGACCCAGTACTTC
CDR3 protein: CASSLGSIQGARGETQYF
D gene: TRBD1
V gene: TRBV7-8
J gene: TRBJ2-5
clone size: many

CDR3 DNA: TGTGCCAGCAGTTTAGCCAGGAGCGTAGATACGCAGTATTTT
CDR3 protein: CASSLARSVDTQYF
D gene: .
V gene: TRBV12-3/TRBV12-4
J gene: TRBJ2-3
clone size: few

CDR3 DNA: TGCAGTGCTAGCTCACTAGCGGGGGGGCCTGAAGATACGCAGTATTTT
CDR3 protein: CSASSLAGGPEDTQYF
D gene: TRBD2
V gene: TRBV20-1
J gene: TRBJ2-3
clone size: many

CDR3 DNA: TGTGCCATCAGTGAGTCGGACAGCCCCATCGGTCAGCCCCAGCATTTT
CDR3 protein: CAISESDSPIGQPQHF
D gene: .
V gene: TRBV10-3
J gene: TRBJ1-5
clone size: many

CDR3 DNA: TGTGCCACCAGCACCCCCGGCGGGACAGGGGGGAACGGCTACACCTTC
CDR3 protein: CATSTPGGTGGNGYTF
D gene: TRBD1
V gene: TRBV15
J gene: TRBJ1-2
clone size: many

CDR3 DNA: TGCAGTGCTAACCCGGGACAGGGAAGCAACGAGCAGTACTTC
CDR3 protein: CSANPGQGSNEQYF
D gene: TRBD1
V gene: TRBV20-1
J gene: TRBJ2-7
clone size: many

CDR3 DNA: TGCGCCAGCAGCTGGACAGGTTCGACCTACGAGCAGTACTTC
CDR3 protein: CASSWTGSTYEQYF
D gene: TRBD1
V gene: TRBV5-1
J gene: TRBJ2-7
clone size: many

CDR3 DNA: TGTGCCAGCTCACGGACAGGGGGCGCGGACTATGGCTACACCTTC
CDR3 protein: CASSRTGGADYGYTF
D gene: TRBD1
V gene: TRBV18
J gene: TRBJ1-2
clone size: .

CDR3 DNA: TGTGCCAGCAGCCGAACAGGGTTGGAAGAGACCCAGTACTTC
CDR3 protein: CASSRTGLEETQYF
D gene: .
V gene: TRBV3-1
J gene: TRBJ2-5
clone size: .

CDR3 DNA: TGTGCCAGCAGTGAATTTCTTGAGCAGTTCTTC
CDR3 protein: CASSEFLEQFF
D gene: .
V gene: TRBV25-1
J gene: TRBJ2-1
clone size: few

CDR3 DNA: TGTGCCAGCAGCTGGGCCGGGACAGGGGGCCAGAATGAGCAGTTCTTC
CDR3 protein: CASSWAGTGGQNEQFF
D gene: TRBD1
V gene: TRBV7-2
J gene: TRBJ2-1
clone size: many

CDR3 DNA: TGTGCCAGCAGTTTGACAGGGTCGGGCACAGATACGCAGTATTTT
CDR3 protein: CASSLTGSGTDTQYF
D gene: TRBD1
V gene: TRBV28
J gene: TRBJ2-3
clone size: many

CDR3 DNA: TGCAGTGCTAGAAATACCGCGGGACTTCATAGACTCACAGATACGCAGTATTTT
CDR3 protein: CSARNTAGLHRLTDTQYF
D gene: .
V gene: TRBV20-1
J gene: TRBJ2-3
clone size: many